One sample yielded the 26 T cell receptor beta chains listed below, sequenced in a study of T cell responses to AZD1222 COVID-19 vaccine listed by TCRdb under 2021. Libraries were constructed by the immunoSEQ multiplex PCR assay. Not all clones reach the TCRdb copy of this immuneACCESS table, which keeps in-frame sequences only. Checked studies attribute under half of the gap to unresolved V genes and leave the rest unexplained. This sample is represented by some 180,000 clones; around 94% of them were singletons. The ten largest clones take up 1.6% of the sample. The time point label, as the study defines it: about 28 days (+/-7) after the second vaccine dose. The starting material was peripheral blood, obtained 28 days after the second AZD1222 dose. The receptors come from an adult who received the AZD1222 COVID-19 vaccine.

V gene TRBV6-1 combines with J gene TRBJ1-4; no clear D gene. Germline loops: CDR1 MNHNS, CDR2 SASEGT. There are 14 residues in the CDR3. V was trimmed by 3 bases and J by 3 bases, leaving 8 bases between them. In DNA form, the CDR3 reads TGTGCCAGCAGTGACAGCTCGGCTAATGAAAAACTGTTTTTT. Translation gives CASSDSSANEKLFF.

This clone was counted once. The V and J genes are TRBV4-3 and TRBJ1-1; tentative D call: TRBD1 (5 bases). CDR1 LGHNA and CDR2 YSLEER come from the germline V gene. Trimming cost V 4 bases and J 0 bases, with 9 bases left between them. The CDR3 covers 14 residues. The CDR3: CASSPRVMNTEAFF. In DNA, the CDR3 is TGCGCCAGCAGCCCCAGGGTCATGAACACTGAAGCTTTCTTT.

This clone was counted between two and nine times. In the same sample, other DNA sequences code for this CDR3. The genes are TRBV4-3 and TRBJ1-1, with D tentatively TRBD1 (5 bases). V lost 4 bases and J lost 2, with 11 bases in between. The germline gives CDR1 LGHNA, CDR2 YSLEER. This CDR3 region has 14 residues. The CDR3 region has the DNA TGCGCCAGCAGCCCGGAAACAGGAAACACTGAAGCTTTCTTT. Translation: CASSPETGNTEAFF.

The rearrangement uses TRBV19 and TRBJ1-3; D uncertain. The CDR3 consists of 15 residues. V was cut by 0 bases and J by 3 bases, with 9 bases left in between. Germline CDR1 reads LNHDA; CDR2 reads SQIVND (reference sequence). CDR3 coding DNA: TGTGCCAGTAGTATAGATCCGGGGAGTGGAAACACCATATATTTT. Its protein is CASSIDPGSGNTIYF. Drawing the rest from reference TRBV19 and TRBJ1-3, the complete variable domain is DGGITQSPKYLFRKEGQNVTLSCEQNLNHDAMYWYRQDPGQGLRLIYYSQIVNDFQKGDIAEGYSVSREKKESFPLTVTSAQKNPTAFYLCASSIDPGSGNTIYFGEGSWLTVV.

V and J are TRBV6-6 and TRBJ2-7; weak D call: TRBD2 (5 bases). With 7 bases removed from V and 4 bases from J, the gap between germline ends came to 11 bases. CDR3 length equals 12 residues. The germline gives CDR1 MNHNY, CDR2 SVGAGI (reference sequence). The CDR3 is CASTEDDYEQYF. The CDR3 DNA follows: TGTGCCAGCACGGAGGACGATTACGAGCAGTACTTC.

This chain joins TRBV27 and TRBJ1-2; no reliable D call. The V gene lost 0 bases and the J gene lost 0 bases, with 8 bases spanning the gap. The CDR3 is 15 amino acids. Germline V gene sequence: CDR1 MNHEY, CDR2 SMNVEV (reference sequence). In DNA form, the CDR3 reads TGTGCCAGCAGTTTATCGGCGGGTACTAACTATGGCTACACCTTC. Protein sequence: CASSLSAGTNYGYTF.

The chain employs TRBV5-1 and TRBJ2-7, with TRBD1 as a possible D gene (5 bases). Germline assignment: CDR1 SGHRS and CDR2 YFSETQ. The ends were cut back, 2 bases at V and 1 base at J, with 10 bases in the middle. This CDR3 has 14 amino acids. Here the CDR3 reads CASSFLQGSYEQYF. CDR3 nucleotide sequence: TGCGCCAGCAGCTTCCTGCAGGGTTCCTACGAGCAGTACTTC.

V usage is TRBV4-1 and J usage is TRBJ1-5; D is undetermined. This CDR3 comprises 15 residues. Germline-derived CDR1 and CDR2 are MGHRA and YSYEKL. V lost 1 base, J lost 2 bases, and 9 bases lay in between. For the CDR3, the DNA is TGCGCCAGCAGCCAAGGGGTGGGTGGCAATCAGCCCCAGCATTTT. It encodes CASSQGVGGNQPQHF.

DNA of the CDR3: TGTGCCAGTAGTGGACCCTGGACCGACACTGAAGCTTTCTTT. Protein product: CASSGPWTDTEAFF. This chain joins TRBV19 and TRBJ1-1, with no clear D. The CDR3 contains 14 residues. In germline, CDR1 is LNHDA, CDR2 SQIVND (reference sequence). Trimming removed 5 bases at V and 3 bases at J, with 13 bases between.

CDR3 region: CASSSPYRGRRDNEQFF. The CDR3 DNA reads as TGTGCCAGCAGCTCCCCCTACAGGGGGCGTAGGGACAATGAGCAGTTCTTC. This sequence joins TRBV7-9 and TRBJ2-1; TRBD1 matches 9 bases. V dropped 4 bases and J dropped 5; count of bases not matched to a gene: 12. The CDR3 covers 17 residues. Per the germline V gene, CDR1 is SEHNR and CDR2 is FQNEAQ (reference sequence).

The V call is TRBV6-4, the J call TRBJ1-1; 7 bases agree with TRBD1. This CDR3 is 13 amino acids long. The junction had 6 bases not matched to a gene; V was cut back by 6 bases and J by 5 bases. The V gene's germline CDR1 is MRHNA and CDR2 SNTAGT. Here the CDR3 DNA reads TGTGCCAGCAGAAGCGACAGGGATACTGAAGCTTTCTTT. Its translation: CASRSDRDTEAFF.

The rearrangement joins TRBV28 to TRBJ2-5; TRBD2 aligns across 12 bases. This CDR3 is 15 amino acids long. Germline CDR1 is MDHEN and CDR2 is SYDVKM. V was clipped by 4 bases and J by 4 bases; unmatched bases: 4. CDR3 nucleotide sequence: TGTGCCAGCAGTTCGACTAGCGGGAGCGGAGAGACCCAGTACTTC. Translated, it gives CASSSTSGSGETQYF.

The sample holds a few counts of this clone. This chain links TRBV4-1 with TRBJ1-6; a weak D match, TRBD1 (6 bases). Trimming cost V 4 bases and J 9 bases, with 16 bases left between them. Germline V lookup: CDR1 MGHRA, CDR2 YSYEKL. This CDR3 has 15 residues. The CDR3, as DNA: TGCGCCAGCAGCCCTACACAGGGCCGGGCTTCACCCCTCCACTTT. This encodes CASSPTQGRASPLHF.

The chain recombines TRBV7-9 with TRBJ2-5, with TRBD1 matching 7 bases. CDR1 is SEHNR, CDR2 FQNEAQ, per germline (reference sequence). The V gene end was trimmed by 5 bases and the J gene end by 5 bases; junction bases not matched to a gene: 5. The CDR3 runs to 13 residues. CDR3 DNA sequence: TGTGCCAGCAGCCGGGACAGTTTTGAGACCCAGTACTTC. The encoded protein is CASSRDSFETQYF.

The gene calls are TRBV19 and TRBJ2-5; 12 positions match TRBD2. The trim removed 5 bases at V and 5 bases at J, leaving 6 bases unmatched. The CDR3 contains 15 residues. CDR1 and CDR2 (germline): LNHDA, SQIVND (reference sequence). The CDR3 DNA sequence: TGTGCCAGTAGTGATCTAGCGGGGGGGCTTGAGACCCAGTACTTC. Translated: CASSDLAGGLETQYF.

The DNA for the CDR3 is TGTGCCAGCTCCAGTAGTATTCAGCCCCAGCATTTT. Amino acid sequence: CASSSSIQPQHF. The rearrangement joins TRBV28 to TRBJ1-5; the D is unclear. This CDR3 is 12 amino acids long. V lost 8 bases, J lost 6 bases, and 11 bases lay in between. The germline CDR1 and CDR2 sequences are MDHEN and SYDVKM.

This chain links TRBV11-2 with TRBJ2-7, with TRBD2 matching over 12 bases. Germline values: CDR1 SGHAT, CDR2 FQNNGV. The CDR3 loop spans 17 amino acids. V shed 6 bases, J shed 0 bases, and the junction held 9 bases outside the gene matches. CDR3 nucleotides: TGTGCCAGCAGTCGACTAGCGGGGGAACCGAGCTCCTACGAGCAGTACTTC. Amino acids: CASSRLAGEPSSYEQYF.

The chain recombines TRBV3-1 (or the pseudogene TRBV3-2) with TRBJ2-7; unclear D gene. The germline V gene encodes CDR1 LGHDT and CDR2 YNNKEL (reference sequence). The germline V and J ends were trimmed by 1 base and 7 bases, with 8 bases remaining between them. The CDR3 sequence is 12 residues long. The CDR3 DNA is TGTGCCAGCAGCCAAGGCCGCCGGGAGCAGTACTTC. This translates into CASSQGRREQYF.

The CDR3 here is CASSARRTSGNTIYF. DNA for the CDR3: TGTGCCAGCAGTGCCCGCCGAACCTCTGGAAACACCATATATTTT. The chain employs TRBV25-1 and TRBJ1-3; D gene ambiguous. CDR1 is MGHDK, CDR2 SYGVNS, per germline. Trimming took off 4 bases at V and 0 bases at J, with 10 bases between the two ends. This CDR3 has 15 residues.

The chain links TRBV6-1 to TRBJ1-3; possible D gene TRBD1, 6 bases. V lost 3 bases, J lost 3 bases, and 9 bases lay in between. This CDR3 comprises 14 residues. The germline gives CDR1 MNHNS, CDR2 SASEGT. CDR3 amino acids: CASSDRGVGNTIYF. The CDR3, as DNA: TGTGCCAGCAGTGACAGGGGAGTTGGAAACACCATATATTTT.

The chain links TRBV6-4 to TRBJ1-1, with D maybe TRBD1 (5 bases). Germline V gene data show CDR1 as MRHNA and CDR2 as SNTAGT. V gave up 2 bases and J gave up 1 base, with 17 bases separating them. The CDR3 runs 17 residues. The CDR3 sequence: CASSDLNPGLQNTEAFF. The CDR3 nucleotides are TGTGCCAGCAGTGACCTAAACCCGGGACTTCAGAACACTGAAGCTTTCTTT.

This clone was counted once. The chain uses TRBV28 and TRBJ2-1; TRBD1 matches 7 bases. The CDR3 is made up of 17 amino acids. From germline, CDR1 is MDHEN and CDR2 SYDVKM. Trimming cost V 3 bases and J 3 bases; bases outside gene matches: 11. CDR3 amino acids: CASSFPTTGTNYNEQFF. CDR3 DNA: TGTGCCAGCAGTTTTCCGACGACAGGGACAAACTACAATGAGCAGTTCTTC.

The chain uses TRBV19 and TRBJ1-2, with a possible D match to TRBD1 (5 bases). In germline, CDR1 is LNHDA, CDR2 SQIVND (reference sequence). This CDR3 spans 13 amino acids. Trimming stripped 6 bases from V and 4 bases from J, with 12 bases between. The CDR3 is CASRRTDIYGYTF. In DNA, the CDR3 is TGTGCCAGTAGGAGGACGGACATCTATGGCTACACCTTC.

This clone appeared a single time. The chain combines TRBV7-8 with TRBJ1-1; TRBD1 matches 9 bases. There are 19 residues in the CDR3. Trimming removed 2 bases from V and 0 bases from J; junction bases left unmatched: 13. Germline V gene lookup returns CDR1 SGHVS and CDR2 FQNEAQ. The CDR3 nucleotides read TGTGCCAGCAGCTTACTGACATGGACAGGGGTACCCATGAACACTGAAGCTTTCTTT. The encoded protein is CASSLLTWTGVPMNTEAFF. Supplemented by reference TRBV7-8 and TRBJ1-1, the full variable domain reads GAGVSQSPRYKVAKRGQDVALRCDPISGHVSLFWYQQALGQGPEFLTYFQNEAQLDKSGLPSDRFFAERPEGSVSTLKIQRTQQEDSAVYLCASSLLTWTGVPMNTEAFFGQGTRLTVV.

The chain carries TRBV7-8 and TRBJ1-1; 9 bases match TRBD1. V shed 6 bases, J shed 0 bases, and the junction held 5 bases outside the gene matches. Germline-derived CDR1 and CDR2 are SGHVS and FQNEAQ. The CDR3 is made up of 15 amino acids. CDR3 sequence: CASRGQGLVNTEAFF. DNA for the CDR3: TGTGCCAGCAGAGGACAGGGGTTAGTGAACACTGAAGCTTTCTTT.

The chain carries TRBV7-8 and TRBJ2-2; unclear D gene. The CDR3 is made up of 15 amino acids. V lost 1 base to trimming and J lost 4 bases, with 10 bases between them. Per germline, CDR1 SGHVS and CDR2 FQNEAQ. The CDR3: CASSLGGGGTGELFF. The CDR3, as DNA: TGTGCCAGCAGCTTAGGGGGTGGCGGCACCGGGGAGCTGTTTTTT.